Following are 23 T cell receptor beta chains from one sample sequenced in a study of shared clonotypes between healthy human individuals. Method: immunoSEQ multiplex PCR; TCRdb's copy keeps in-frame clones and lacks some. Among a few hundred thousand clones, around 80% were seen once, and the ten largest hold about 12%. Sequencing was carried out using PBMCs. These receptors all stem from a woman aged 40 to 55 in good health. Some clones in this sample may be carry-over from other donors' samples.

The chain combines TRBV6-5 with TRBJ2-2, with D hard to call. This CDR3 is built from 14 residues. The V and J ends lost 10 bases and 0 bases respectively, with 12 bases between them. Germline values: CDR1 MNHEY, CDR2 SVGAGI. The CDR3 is CATQEEANTGELFF. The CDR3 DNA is TGTGCCACCCAAGAGGAAGCGAACACCGGGGAGCTGTTTTTT.

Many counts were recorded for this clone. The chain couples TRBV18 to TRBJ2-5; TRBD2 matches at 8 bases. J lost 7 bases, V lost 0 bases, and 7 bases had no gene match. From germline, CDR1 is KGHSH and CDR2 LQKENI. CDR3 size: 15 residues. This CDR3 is CASSPPTSGRGTQYF. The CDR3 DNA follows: TGTGCCAGCTCACCACCCACTAGCGGCCGAGGGACCCAGTACTTC.

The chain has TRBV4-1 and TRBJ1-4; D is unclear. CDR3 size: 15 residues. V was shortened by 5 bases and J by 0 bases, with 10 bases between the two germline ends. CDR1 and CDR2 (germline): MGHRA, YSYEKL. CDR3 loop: CASSTPGATNEKLFF. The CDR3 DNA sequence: TGCGCCAGCAGCACTCCGGGTGCAACTAATGAAAAACTGTTTTTT.

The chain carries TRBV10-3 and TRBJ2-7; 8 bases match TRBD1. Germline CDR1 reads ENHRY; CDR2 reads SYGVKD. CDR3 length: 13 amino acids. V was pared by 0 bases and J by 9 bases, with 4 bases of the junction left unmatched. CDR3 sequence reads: CAISESTGEVQYF. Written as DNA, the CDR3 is TGTGCCATCAGTGAGTCGACAGGGGAAGTGCAGTACTTC.

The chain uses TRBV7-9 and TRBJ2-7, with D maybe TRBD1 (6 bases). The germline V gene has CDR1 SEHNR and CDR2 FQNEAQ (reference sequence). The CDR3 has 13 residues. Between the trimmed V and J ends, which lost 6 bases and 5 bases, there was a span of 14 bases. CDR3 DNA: TGTGCCAGCAGTTCGACGGACAGAGACGAGCAGTACTTC. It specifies CASSSTDRDEQYF.

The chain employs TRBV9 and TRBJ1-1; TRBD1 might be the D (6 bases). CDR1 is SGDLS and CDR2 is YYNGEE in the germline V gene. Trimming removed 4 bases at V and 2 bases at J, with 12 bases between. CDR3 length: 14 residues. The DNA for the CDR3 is TGTGCCAGCAGCACCGGGACAACTAACACTGAAGCTTTCTTT. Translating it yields CASSTGTTNTEAFF.

DNA for the CDR3: TGTGCCAGCAGCTTAAGATCAGGGGGAGAGACCCAGTACTTC. Protein sequence: CASSLRSGGETQYF. This chain connects TRBV7-3 to TRBJ2-5; 7 bases align to TRBD1. Germline loops: CDR1 SGHTA, CDR2 FQGTGA. V was clipped by 1 base and J by 4 bases; unmatched bases: 3. The CDR3 sequence is 14 residues long. Combining the CDR3 with reference TRBV7-3 and TRBJ2-5 gives the whole variable domain GAGVSQTPSNKVTEKGKYVELRCDPISGHTALYWYRQSLGQGPEFLIYFQGTGAADDSGLPNDRFFAVRPEGSVSTLKIQRTERGDSAVYLCASSLRSGGETQYFGPGTRLLVL.

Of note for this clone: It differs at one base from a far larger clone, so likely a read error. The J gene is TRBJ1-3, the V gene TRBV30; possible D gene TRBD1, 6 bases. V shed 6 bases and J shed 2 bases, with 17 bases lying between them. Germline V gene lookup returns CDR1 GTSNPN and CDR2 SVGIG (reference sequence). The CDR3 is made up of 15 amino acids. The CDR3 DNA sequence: TGTGCCTGTAGCCGAAGGGGGTTAGCTGGAAACACCATATATTTT. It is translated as CACSRRGLAGNTIYF.

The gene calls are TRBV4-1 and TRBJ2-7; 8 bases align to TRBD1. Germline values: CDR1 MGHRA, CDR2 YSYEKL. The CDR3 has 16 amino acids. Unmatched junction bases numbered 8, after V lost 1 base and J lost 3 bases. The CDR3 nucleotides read TGCGCCAGCAGCCAAGGCCCCCGGACAGGGAACTACGAGCAGTACTTC. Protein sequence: CASSQGPRTGNYEQYF.

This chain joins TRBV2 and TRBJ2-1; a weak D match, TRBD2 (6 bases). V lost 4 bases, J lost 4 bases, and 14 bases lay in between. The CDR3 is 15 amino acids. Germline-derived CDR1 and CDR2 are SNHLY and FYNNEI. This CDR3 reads CASSAEGGGYNEQFF. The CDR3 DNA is TGTGCCAGCAGTGCAGAGGGAGGTGGGTACAATGAGCAGTTCTTC.

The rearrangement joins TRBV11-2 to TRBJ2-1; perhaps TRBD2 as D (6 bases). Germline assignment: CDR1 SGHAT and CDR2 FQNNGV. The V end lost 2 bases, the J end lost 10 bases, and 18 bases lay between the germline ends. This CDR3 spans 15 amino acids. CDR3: CASSLRRGGIEEQFF. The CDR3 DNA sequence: TGTGCCAGCAGCTTACGGAGGGGCGGGATTGAGGAGCAGTTCTTC.

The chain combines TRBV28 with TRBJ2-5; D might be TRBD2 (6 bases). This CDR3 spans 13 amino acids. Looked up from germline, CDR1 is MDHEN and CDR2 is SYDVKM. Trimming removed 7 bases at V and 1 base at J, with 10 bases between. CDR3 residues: CASKEGGQETQYF. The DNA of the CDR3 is TGTGCCAGCAAGGAGGGCGGCCAAGAGACCCAGTACTTC. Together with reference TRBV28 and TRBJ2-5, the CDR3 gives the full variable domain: DVKVTQSSRYLVKRTGEKVFLECVQDMDHENMFWYRQDPGLGLRLIYFSYDVKMKEKGDIPEGYSVSREKKERFSLILESASTNQTSMYLCASKEGGQETQYFGPGTRLLVL.

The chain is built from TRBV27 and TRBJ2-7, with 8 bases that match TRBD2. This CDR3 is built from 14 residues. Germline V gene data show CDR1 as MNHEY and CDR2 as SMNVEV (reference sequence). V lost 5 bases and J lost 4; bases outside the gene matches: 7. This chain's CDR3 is CASSKWTSLYEQYF. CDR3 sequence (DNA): TGTGCCAGCAGTAAATGGACTAGCTTGTACGAGCAGTACTTC.

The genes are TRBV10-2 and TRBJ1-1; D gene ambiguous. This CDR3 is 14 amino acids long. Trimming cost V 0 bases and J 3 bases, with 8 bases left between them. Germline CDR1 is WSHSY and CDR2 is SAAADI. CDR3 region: CASSESTRDTEAFF. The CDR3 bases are TGCGCCAGCAGTGAGTCGACTCGGGACACTGAAGCTTTCTTT.

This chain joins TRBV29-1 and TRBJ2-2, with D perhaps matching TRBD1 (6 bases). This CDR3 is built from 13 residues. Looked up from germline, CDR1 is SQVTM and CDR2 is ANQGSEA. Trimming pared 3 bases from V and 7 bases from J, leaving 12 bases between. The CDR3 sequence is CSVEFRGYGELFF. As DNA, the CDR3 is TGCAGCGTTGAGTTCAGGGGCTACGGGGAGCTGTTTTTT.

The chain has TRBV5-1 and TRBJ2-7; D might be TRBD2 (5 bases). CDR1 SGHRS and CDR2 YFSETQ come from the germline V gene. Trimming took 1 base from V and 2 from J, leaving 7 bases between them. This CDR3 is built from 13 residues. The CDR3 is CASSLTRPYEQYF. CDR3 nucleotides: TGCGCCAGCAGCTTGACTAGGCCCTACGAGCAGTACTTC.

The CDR3 nucleotides are TGTGCCAGCAGCCCGGGGCTAGCGGGAGGGACCCAGTACTTC. This gives the protein CASSPGLAGGTQYF. This sequence joins TRBV7-3 and TRBJ2-5; 11 bases are shared with TRBD2. The CDR3 sequence is 14 residues long. J lost 7 bases, V lost 5 bases, and 6 bases had no gene match. Germline assignment: CDR1 SGHTA and CDR2 FQGTGA.

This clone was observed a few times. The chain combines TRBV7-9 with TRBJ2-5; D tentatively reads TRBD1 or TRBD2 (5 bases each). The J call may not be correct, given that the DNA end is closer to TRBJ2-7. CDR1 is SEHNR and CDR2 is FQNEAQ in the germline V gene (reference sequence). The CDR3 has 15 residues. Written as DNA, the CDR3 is TGTGCCAGCAGCTTAGTTCGGGCAGGGACGTACGAGCAGTACTTC. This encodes CASSLVRAGTYEQYF.

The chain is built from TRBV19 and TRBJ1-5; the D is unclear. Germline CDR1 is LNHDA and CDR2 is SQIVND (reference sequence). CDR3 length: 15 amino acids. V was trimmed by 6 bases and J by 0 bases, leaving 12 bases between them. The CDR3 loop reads CASSNTGYSNQPQHF. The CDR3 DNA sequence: TGTGCCAGTAGCAATACCGGCTATAGCAATCAGCCCCAGCATTTT.

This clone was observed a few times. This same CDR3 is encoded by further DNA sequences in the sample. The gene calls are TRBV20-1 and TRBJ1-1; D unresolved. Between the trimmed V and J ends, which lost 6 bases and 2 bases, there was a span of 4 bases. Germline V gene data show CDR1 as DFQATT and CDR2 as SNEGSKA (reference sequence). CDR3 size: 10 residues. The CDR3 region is CSATNTEAFF. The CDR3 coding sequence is TGCAGTGCCACAAACACTGAAGCTTTCTTT.

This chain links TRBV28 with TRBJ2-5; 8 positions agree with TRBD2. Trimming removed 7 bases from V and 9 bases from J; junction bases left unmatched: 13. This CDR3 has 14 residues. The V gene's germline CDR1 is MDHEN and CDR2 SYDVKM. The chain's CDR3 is CASKTPPAGAAQYF. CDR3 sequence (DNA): TGTGCCAGCAAAACCCCCCCAGCGGGAGCGGCCCAGTACTTC.

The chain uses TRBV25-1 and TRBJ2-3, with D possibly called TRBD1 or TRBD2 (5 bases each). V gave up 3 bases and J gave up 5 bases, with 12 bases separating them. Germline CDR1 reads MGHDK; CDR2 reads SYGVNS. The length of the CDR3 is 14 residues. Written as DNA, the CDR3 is TGTGCCAGCAGTGATACGCAGGGAGTAGATACGCAGTATTTT. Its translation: CASSDTQGVDTQYF.

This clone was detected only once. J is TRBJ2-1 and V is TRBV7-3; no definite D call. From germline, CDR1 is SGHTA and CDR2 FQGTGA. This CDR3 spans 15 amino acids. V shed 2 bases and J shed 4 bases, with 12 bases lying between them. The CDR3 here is CASSLGWRNYNEQFF. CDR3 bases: TGTGCCAGCAGCTTAGGGTGGCGGAATTACAATGAGCAGTTCTTC.